This entry concerns a single TCR beta chain. Its antigen is still unknown. TCRdb analysed the reads with MiXCR anew, one entry per CDR3 protein. The top ten clones hold about 72% of a sample with 100,000 or so distinct CDR3 sequences, about 29% of them seen once. This specimen comes from a study of T cell repertoires in cytomegalovirus infection. Overall study context: HLA-B-restricted CMV epitopes that are well studied, plus recently identified HLA-C-restricted ones, were used by the study. Indications of both CMV infection and matching HLA type were provided by public TCR beta signatures.

Germline V gene data show CDR1 as SGHVS and CDR2 as FNYEAQ. Trimming took off 2 bases at V and 0 bases at J, with 5 bases between the two ends. The CDR3 is made up of 14 amino acids. General study results and limits: Using cumulative public TCR beta family frequency, the authors identified those who carried CMV together with the relevant HLA. HLA-C-restricted TCR beta clonotypes specific for CMV led the ex vivo response.

The source of this sequence is a human donor in good health (CMV status not recorded). Some clones in this sample may be carry-over from other donors' samples. The starting material was CD8+ T cells from cultured PBMCs, obtained from culture after CMV antigen stimulation. This rearrangement joins TRBV7-6 to TRBJ1-3; D gene unclear. The CDR3 DNA follows: TGTGCCAGCAGCTTAAAGTTCTCTGGAAACACCATATATTTT. This translates into CASSLKFSGNTIYF.